The 15 T cell receptor beta chains below come from one sample, sequenced in a study of T cells in narcolepsy. Only in-frame clones appear in the TCRdb table, and some are missing; sequencing was by immunoSEQ multiplex PCR. The sample contains under 35,000 clones, 80% to 85% of which appear only once. Sequenced: memory (CD45RA-) CD4+ T cells from blood. Source of these receptors: a human donor in good health.

J is TRBJ1-4 and V is TRBV27; TRBD1 matches 8 bases. The CDR3 runs to 14 residues. CDR1 MNHEY and CDR2 SMNVEV come from the germline V gene (reference sequence). V dropped 5 bases and J dropped 8; count of bases not matched to a gene: 7. Written as DNA, the CDR3 is TGTGCCAGCAGTCAATACAGGGGGAACGAAAAACTGTTTTTT. This gives the protein CASSQYRGNEKLFF. Variable domain in full (rest from reference TRBV27 and TRBJ1-4): EAQVTQNPRYLITVTGKKLTVTCSQNMNHEYMSWYRQDPGLGLRQIYYSMNVEVTDKGDVPEGYKVSRKEKRNFPLILESPSPNQTSLYFCASSQYRGNEKLFFGSGTQLSVL.

This clone was counted a few times. The V call is TRBV6-5, the J call TRBJ1-6; D unresolved. The CDR3 extends over 14 amino acids. Germline-derived CDR1 and CDR2 are MNHEY and SVGAGI. Trimming removed 2 bases from V and 7 bases from J, with 9 bases in between. Written as DNA, the CDR3 is TGTGCCAGCAGTTACGGGAACGTCAATTCACCCCTCCACTTT. Amino acid sequence: CASSYGNVNSPLHF.

The chain is built from TRBV19 and TRBJ1-3, with D maybe TRBD1 (6 bases). Trimming took off 5 bases at V and 7 bases at J, with 15 bases between the two ends. Germline V lookup: CDR1 LNHDA, CDR2 SQIVND (reference sequence). The CDR3 contains 14 residues. The CDR3 DNA reads as TGTGCCAGTAGTTCAACTCGGACAGCCAACACCATATATTTT. It is translated as CASSSTRTANTIYF. The full variable domain, its missing parts supplied by reference TRBV19 and TRBJ1-3, is DGGITQSPKYLFRKEGQNVTLSCEQNLNHDAMYWYRQDPGQGLRLIYYSQIVNDFQKGDIAEGYSVSREKKESFPLTVTSAQKNPTAFYLCASSSTRTANTIYFGEGSWLTVV.

This clone has a single count. This chain uses TRBV9 with TRBJ1-6; 7 positions match TRBD1. Germline V gene sequence: CDR1 SGDLS, CDR2 YYNGEE. The CDR3 totals 14 residues. Unmatched junction bases numbered 3, after V lost 1 base and J lost 8 bases. CDR3 in amino acids: CASSVTGDDSPLHF. CDR3 coding DNA: TGTGCCAGCAGCGTAACAGGGGATGATTCACCCCTCCACTTT.

The chain has TRBV2 and TRBJ1-3; D unresolved. CDR3 length: 12 amino acids. The germline CDR1 and CDR2 sequences are SNHLY and FYNNEI. V was trimmed by 2 bases and J by 2 bases, leaving 1 base between them. The CDR3 DNA sequence: TGTGCCAGCAGTGAAACTGGAAACACCATATATTTT. Protein: CASSETGNTIYF.

The CDR3 loop reads CAISGGGANTGELFF. The CDR3 nucleotides read TGTGCCATCAGTGGCGGCGGCGCGAACACCGGGGAGCTGTTTTTT. The genes are TRBV10-3 and TRBJ2-2; D is ambiguous. V dropped 4 bases and J dropped 0 bases, with 9 bases sitting between them. CDR1 and CDR2 from the germline V gene are ENHRY and SYGVKD. This CDR3 is built from 15 residues.

The chain has TRBV2 and TRBJ2-3; the D call may be TRBD1 or TRBD2 (5 bases each). The CDR3 sequence is 14 residues long. Germline loops: CDR1 SNHLY, CDR2 FYNNEI. Trimming pared 7 bases from V and 4 bases from J, leaving 15 bases between. The CDR3 loop is CASKGDGSPDTQYF. CDR3 bases: TGTGCCAGCAAAGGGGACGGGTCTCCAGATACGCAGTATTTT.

The V call is TRBV4-1, the J call TRBJ1-6; D might be TRBD1 (6 bases). From germline, CDR1 is MGHRA and CDR2 YSYEKL. The CDR3 loop spans 15 amino acids. V was cut by 3 bases and J by 8 bases, with 14 bases left in between. CDR3 in amino acids: CASSQGSGGYSPLHF. CDR3 bases: TGCGCCAGCAGCCAGGGGTCTGGGGGCTATTCACCCCTCCACTTT.

The chain recombines TRBV27 with TRBJ2-2, with D unclear. Germline V lookup: CDR1 MNHEY, CDR2 SMNVEV (reference sequence). CDR3 length equals 17 residues. Trimming left V 5 bases short and J 6 bases short, with 22 bases between. The CDR3 region is CASSPRSNSLGSGELFF. The CDR3 DNA reads TGTGCCAGCAGTCCACGGTCTAACAGTCTGGGGTCCGGGGAGCTGTTTTTT.

V gene TRBV28 combines with J gene TRBJ1-6; D gene unclear. The V and J ends lost 5 bases and 6 bases respectively, with 20 bases between them. From germline, CDR1 is MDHEN and CDR2 SYDVKM. The CDR3 contains 17 residues. CDR3 bases: TGTGCCAGCAGTCCCCCCCCCGCAGACCGTACTAATTCACCCCTCCACTTT. It specifies CASSPPPADRTNSPLHF.

V usage is TRBV5-6 and J usage is TRBJ1-1; D is ambiguous. There are 15 residues in the CDR3. V was cut by 5 bases and J by 4 bases, with 18 bases left in between. Per the germline V gene, CDR1 is SGHDT and CDR2 is YYEEEE. Here the CDR3 DNA reads TGTGCCAGCAGTTCCTTTCGGCAGCTAAGCACTGAAGCTTTCTTT. Protein: CASSSFRQLSTEAFF.

This clone was recorded once. The V call is TRBV14, the J call TRBJ2-3; possibly TRBD1 for D (6 bases). This CDR3 contains 15 residues. The V end lost 2 bases, the J end lost 1 base, and 10 bases lay between the germline ends. Germline V gene data show CDR1 as SGHDN and CDR2 as FVKESK. CDR3 in DNA: TGTGCCAGCAGCCAAACAGGGAGCGGCACAGATACGCAGTATTTT. Translated: CASSQTGSGTDTQYF.

The chain joins TRBV27 to TRBJ1-6; 7 bases are a match to TRBD1. The germline CDR1 and CDR2 sequences are MNHEY and SMNVEV (reference sequence). Losses at the gene ends were 4 bases for V and 9 bases for J; bases not matched to a gene: 9. The length of the CDR3 is 15 residues. CDR3 protein: CASSSRQGRGSPLHF. The CDR3, as DNA: TGTGCCAGCAGTTCCCGACAGGGAAGGGGTTCACCCCTCCACTTT.

The chain couples TRBV7-9 to TRBJ1-4; 10 bases are shared with TRBD1. V was clipped by 3 bases and J by 6 bases; unmatched bases: 1. Germline CDR1 and CDR2: SEHNR and FQNEAQ (reference sequence). The CDR3 sequence is 14 residues long. The CDR3, as DNA: TGTGCCAGCAGCTTCGGGACAGGGGATGAAAAACTGTTTTTT. It translates to CASSFGTGDEKLFF.

J is TRBJ1-6 and V is TRBV6-1, with 7 bases aligning to TRBD1. The CDR3 is 14 amino acids. V was pared by 6 bases and J by 5 bases, with 4 bases of the junction left unmatched. The germline V gene encodes CDR1 MNHNS and CDR2 SASEGT. The CDR3 loop is CASSSGTDNSPLHF. For the CDR3, the DNA is TGTGCCAGCAGCTCCGGGACAGATAATTCACCCCTCCACTTT.